The 4 T cell receptor beta chains below were found in one sample sequenced in a study of blood T cells in healthy people across ages. With a J-beta primer mix and a sample-barcoded 5' primer, a second PCR ran roughly 6 to 12 cycles. TCRdb passed the 5' RACE reads through MiXCR, listing each CDR3 protein once. The table records over 700,000 distinct CDR3 sequences, around half of them present only once. Material for sequencing was blood. Receptors originate from a man at least 80 years old in good health.

This clonotype was detected a few times. J is TRBJ2-1 and V is TRBV20-1; 7 nucleotides agree with TRBD1. The CDR3 is 16 residues long. After removal of 0 bases from V and 3 bases from J, the junction contained 8 bases not matched to a gene. The germline CDR1 and CDR2 sequences are DFQATT and SNEGSKA (reference sequence). CDR3 loop: CSARDHETGYYNEQFF. The CDR3 DNA reads TGCAGTGCTAGAGATCACGAGACAGGGTACTACAATGAGCAGTTCTTC.

On this clonotype: A read error may produce the germline difference seen at one junction end. The rearrangement joins TRBV5-8 to TRBJ2-3; the D gene could be TRBD1 or TRBD2 (6 bases each). CDR3 length: 13 residues. Germline V CDR1 and CDR2: SGHTS, YDEGEE. This chain's CDR3 is CAGSLSGARYAYF. CDR3 bases: TGTGCCGGCAGCTTATCGGGGGCCCGATACGCGTATTTT.

The rearrangement links TRBV29-1 to TRBJ2-5; D unresolved. Germline CDR1 is SQVTM and CDR2 is ANQGSEA. Between the trimmed V and J ends, which lost 2 bases and 4 bases, there was a span of 8 bases. This CDR3 region has 12 residues. CDR3 nucleotides: TGCAGCGTTGAAAGTCGAGTAGAGACCCAGTACTTC. Protein product: CSVESRVETQYF. The full variable domain, rest sourced from reference TRBV29-1 and TRBJ2-5, is SAVISQKPSRDICQRGTSLTIQCQVDSQVTMMFWYRQQPGQSLTLIATANQGSEATYESGFVIDKFPISRPNLTFSTLTVSNMSPEDSSIYLCSVESRVETQYFGPGTRLLVL.

The chain links TRBV3-1 to TRBJ2-4, with TRBD1 matching 9 bases. Per the germline V gene, CDR1 is LGHDT and CDR2 is YNNKEL (reference sequence). CDR3 length equals 16 residues. Trimming took 4 bases from V and 2 from J; bases not matched to a gene: 6. CDR3 coding DNA: TGTGCCAGCAGCCCGAGGGACAGGGTGACCAAAAACATTCAGTACTTC. Amino acid sequence: CASSPRDRVTKNIQYF.